This entry lists 6 T cell receptor beta chains sequenced from one sample in a study of blood T cell repertoires in COVID-19. The table came from immunoSEQ multiplex PCR; TCRdb's copy has only in-frame clones and leaves some out. The sample holds around 250,000 clones, approximately 90% seen once. Material: peripheral blood. These receptors all come from a man between 18 and 35 years old with active or convalescent COVID-19.

In its sample, this clone was seen once. This chain connects TRBV5-4 to TRBJ1-3, with D possibly TRBD1 on 5 matching bases. Trimming left V 2 bases short and J 4 bases short, with 10 bases between. Germline V gives CDR1 SGHNT, CDR2 YYREEE (reference sequence). This CDR3 comprises 14 residues. CDR3 DNA: TGTGCCAGCAGCTTCTTGAACAGGGGAAACACCATATATTTT. Translation: CASSFLNRGNTIYF. Filled out from reference TRBV5-4 and TRBJ1-3, the complete variable domain reads ETGVTQSPTHLIKTRGQQVTLRCSSQSGHNTVSWYQQALGQGPQFIFQYYREEENGRGNFPPRFSGLQFPNYSSELNVNALELDDSALYLCASSFLNRGNTIYFGEGSWLTVV.

This chain uses TRBV19 with TRBJ2-1; 14 bases map to TRBD2. The CDR3 runs to 16 residues. Germline lookup yields CDR1 LNHDA and CDR2 SQIVND (reference sequence). Losses at the gene ends were 5 bases for V and 4 bases for J; bases not matched to a gene: 4. The CDR3 is CASSPGLAGEYNEQFF. CDR3 DNA sequence: TGTGCCAGTAGTCCGGGACTAGCGGGAGAATACAATGAGCAGTTCTTC.

The V and J genes are TRBV19 and TRBJ1-2; D is ambiguous. This CDR3 spans 16 amino acids. Germline V gene lookup returns CDR1 LNHDA and CDR2 SQIVND (reference sequence). V dropped 3 bases and J dropped 4 bases, with 18 bases sitting between them. CDR3 nucleotides: TGTGCCAGTAGTATGGTCTCGGGAATGGGCACCTATGGCTACACCTTC. It codes for CASSMVSGMGTYGYTF.

V and J are TRBV14 and TRBJ2-6; D uncertain. The germline CDR1 and CDR2 sequences are SGHDN and FVKESK. This CDR3 spans 16 amino acids. Trimming pared 3 bases from V and 4 bases from J, leaving 13 bases between. The CDR3 sequence is CASSHPTSTGANVLTF. CDR3 nucleotides: TGTGCCAGCAGCCATCCGACATCGACCGGGGCCAACGTCCTGACTTTC.

The chain uses TRBV6-4 and TRBJ1-2, with 9 nucleotides matching TRBD1. Germline-derived CDR1 and CDR2 are MRHNA and SNTAGT. The CDR3 length is 16 residues. V dropped 4 bases and J dropped 6; count of bases not matched to a gene: 12. The CDR3 DNA reads as TGTGCCAGCAGTGGCGCGGAGGGGACAGGGCTCGATGGCTACACCTTC. Encoded protein: CASSGAEGTGLDGYTF.

The chain combines TRBV30 with TRBJ2-3; 8 bases map to TRBD2. CDR1 is GTSNPN, CDR2 SVGIG, per germline (reference sequence). The V and J ends lost 4 bases and 2 bases, in that order; junction bases with no gene match: 8. The CDR3 runs to 15 residues. The CDR3 DNA reads as TGTGCCTGGAAACGGGGGGGACACTTCACAGATACGCAGTATTTT. Residues: CAWKRGGHFTDTQYF.